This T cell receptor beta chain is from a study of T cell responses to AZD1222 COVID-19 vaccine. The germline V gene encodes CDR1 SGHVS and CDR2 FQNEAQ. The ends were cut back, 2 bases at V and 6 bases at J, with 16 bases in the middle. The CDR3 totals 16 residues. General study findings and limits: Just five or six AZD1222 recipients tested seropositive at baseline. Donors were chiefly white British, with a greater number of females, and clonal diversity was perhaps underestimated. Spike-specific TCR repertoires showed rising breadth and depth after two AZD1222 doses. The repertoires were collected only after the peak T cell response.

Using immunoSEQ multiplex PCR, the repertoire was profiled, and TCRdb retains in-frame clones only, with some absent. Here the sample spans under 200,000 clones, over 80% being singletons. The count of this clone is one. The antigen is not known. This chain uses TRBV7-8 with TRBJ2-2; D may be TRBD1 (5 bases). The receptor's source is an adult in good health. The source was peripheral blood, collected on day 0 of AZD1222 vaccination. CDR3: CASSLQSGSRAGELFF. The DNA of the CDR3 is TGTGCCAGCAGCTTACAGTCAGGGTCTAGGGCCGGGGAGCTGTTTTTT.